The 2 T cell receptor beta chains below come from one sample, sequenced in a study of post-analysis software for immune sequencing data. Tagging with unique molecular identifiers was a feature of the TCR beta cDNA libraries. TCRdb re-called the PCR reads with MiXCR, one entry per CDR3 protein. The sample holds about 820,000 distinct CDR3 sequences, about 53% seen once. Overall study results and limits: In patients, TRBV5-6, TRBV5-1 and TRBV20-1 belonged to roughly five TRBV segments found more frequently than in controls.

Their specific antigens are unknown. Sequencing used blood. These receptors all stem from a girl aged 10-17 years with multiple sclerosis.

The V and J genes are TRBV20-1 and TRBJ2-1, with 13 bases aligning to TRBD2. V dropped 3 bases and J dropped 15; count of bases not matched to a gene: 8. In germline, CDR1 is DFQATT, CDR2 SNEGSKA (reference sequence). The CDR3 contains 13 residues. The CDR3 DNA follows: TGCAGTGCTAGGGGCCTACTAGCGGGAGGGGCGTTCTTC. It translates to CSARGLLAGGAFF.

This clonotype has just a few counts. CDR3 loop: CASSLGRAGSGSNYGYTF. In DNA, the CDR3 is TGTGCCAGCAGCTTGGGCAGGGCTGGGTCAGGGTCGAACTATGGCTACACCTTC. The chain uses TRBV7-6 and TRBJ1-2, with D possibly matching TRBD1 (5 bases). Per the germline V gene, CDR1 is SGHVS and CDR2 is FNYEAQ. This CDR3 is 18 amino acids long. The V end was cut by 3 bases, the J end by 2 bases, with 22 bases between.